The entry below gives a single T cell receptor beta chain sequence along with its context. This CDR3 has 16 residues. Germline loops: CDR1 MGHRA, CDR2 YSYEKL. Trimming shortened V by 6 bases and J by 2 bases, and 19 bases separated the two germline ends. These data come from a study of blood T cell repertoires in COVID-19. About the research overall: PBMCs, B-cell-depleted T cells, or T cells were the source of the cDNA or gDNA that made up the material.

Authors' processing steps: Amplification with reference gene primers provided the estimates of nucleated cell counts. Sequencing was performed with immunoSEQ multiplex PCR; in TCRdb, only in-frame clones are kept and a portion is missing. That table gives V, J and clone size, and the DNA gave D and trimming. Of some 170,000 clones listed, roughly 80% are singletons. The material sequenced was peripheral blood. The TCR originated in a woman aged 70-85 years with acute or convalescent COVID-19. J is TRBJ2-5 and V is TRBV4-1; no reliable D call. The CDR3 DNA is TGCGCCAGCAGTCTCACCGCAGTGGCTCATCAAGAGACCCAGTACTTC. This gives the protein CASSLTAVAHQETQYF.